A single T cell receptor beta chain is shown here with its context. Antigen: not known. The CDR3 has 14 amino acids. V lost 3 bases and J lost 1, with 10 bases in between. Germline-derived CDR1 and CDR2 are LGHDT and YNNKEL (reference sequence). This record belongs to a study of response to subunit inactivated influenza vaccine. TCRdb re-called the RT-PCR reads with MiXCR, one entry per CDR3 protein. The sample yields some 800,000 distinct CDR3 sequences, around 20% seen once. General study results and limits: There was a suggestion from the authors that each seasonal influenza vaccination recruits few new T cells.

Here the sequenced sample was PBMCs from blood, taken more than 4 days after vaccination. The V and J genes are TRBV3-1 and TRBJ2-7; no clear D gene. The receptor was isolated from a man aged 50 or older who received an inactivated influenza vaccine. The CDR3 sequence is CASSQNPVSYEQYF. CDR3 DNA sequence: TGTGCCAGCAGCCAGAATCCAGTTTCCTACGAGCAGTACTTC.